This T cell receptor beta chain appears in the sequencing data of a study of T cell responses to AZD1222 COVID-19 vaccine (dated by TCRdb to the early 2020s). Describing the broader study: TCR sequencing was performed for over 230 trial participants, of whom about 210 were given two doses of AZD1222 and some 26 were given two doses of MenACWY control vaccine. Trial participants were enrolled into age subgroups of 18-55, 56-69 and 70-plus years, which contained around 140, 26 and 57 TCR-sequenced participants, respectively.

V is pared back by 4 bases and J by 4 bases, with 17 bases lying between the germline termini. For CDR1 and CDR2, the germline V gene lists MDHEN and SYDVKM. The CDR3 spans 16 residues, from the cysteine through the phenylalanine. The read is trimmed to its CDR3 DNA, 48 bases read in frame from base 1. Taken with the paper, the label for time point translates to: about 28 days (+/-7) after the second vaccine dose. AZD1222 recipients whose second dose came at about 4 weeks and those whose second dose came at about 12 weeks were combined into one group, since spike-specific TCR depth and breadth did not differ between the two schedules. The vaccinee samples were drawn from two UK trials, COV001 and COV002, one of which was a single-blind randomized controlled phase 2/3 trial testing AZD1222 (ChAdOx1 nCoV-19) in healthy adults. For TCRbeta chain sequencing, PBMC samples from trial participants were taken at day 0 and at day 28 after the second dose.

The CDR3 regions of human TCRbeta chains were analyzed by immunosequencing. The authors processed their data as follows. Repertoire TCRs were checked for matches against a reference library of SARS-CoV-2-specific TCRs that had been generated using the MIRA antigen-specificity platform. Breadth was defined as the fraction of unique TCRs that were SARS-CoV-2-associated. Depth was defined as the fraction of total T cells that were SARS-CoV-2-associated. Using the MIRA data, each spike-specific TCR was assigned both to the spike region to which the TCR was reactive and to a CD4 or CD8 class. Log10-transformed breadth and depth values were compared by one-way ANOVA with Sidak's multiple comparisons tests. Drawn from immuneACCESS, this table holds only the in-frame rearrangements with V and J called that TCRdb kept. Clones are partly lost; checked studies trace under half to an unresolved V gene and leave the rest unexplained. That table supplies the V and J calls and clone size; D and trimming were determined from the DNA. This sample is represented by roughly 110,000 clones; roughly 85% of them were singletons. About 5% of the sample goes to the ten largest clones.

A note on this clone: This receptor's antigen is unknown. No base-level quality is on record; no much larger clone is a single base apart.

What the work shows at the level of the full study, not this receptor alone: After two AZD1222 doses, spike-specific TCR breadth and depth were significantly higher than at day 0 and than in MenACWY recipients. In the small 56-69-year group, the increase in depth fell short of significance, most likely because of low power. Participants were mostly white British and included more females than males, and it was suggested by the authors that clonal diversity may have been underestimated. Conclusions about previously exposed vaccinees were limited because only six AZD1222 recipients were SARS-CoV-2 seropositive at baseline. Reportedly, almost half of the unique spike-specific TCRs recognized epitopes lying outside the regions that are mutated in the B.1.351 and B.1.1.7 variants. The whole spike protein was spanned by vaccine-associated CD4 TCRs, and dominant responses were seen in regions 160-218 and 743-854. Because no samples from the day 14 peak response were available, repertoires could be characterized only after the peak T cell response.

The starting material was peripheral blood, obtained 28 days after the second AZD1222 dose. This chain joins TRBV28 to TRBJ2-1, with TRBD2 perhaps the D gene, on 6 matching bases. The clonotype comes from an adult who received the AZD1222 COVID-19 vaccine. In nucleotides, the sequence is TGTGCCAGCAGTTCCGCAGGAAGCGGGCCGTACAATGAGCAGTTCTTC. The resulting protein is CASSSAGSGPYNEQFF.